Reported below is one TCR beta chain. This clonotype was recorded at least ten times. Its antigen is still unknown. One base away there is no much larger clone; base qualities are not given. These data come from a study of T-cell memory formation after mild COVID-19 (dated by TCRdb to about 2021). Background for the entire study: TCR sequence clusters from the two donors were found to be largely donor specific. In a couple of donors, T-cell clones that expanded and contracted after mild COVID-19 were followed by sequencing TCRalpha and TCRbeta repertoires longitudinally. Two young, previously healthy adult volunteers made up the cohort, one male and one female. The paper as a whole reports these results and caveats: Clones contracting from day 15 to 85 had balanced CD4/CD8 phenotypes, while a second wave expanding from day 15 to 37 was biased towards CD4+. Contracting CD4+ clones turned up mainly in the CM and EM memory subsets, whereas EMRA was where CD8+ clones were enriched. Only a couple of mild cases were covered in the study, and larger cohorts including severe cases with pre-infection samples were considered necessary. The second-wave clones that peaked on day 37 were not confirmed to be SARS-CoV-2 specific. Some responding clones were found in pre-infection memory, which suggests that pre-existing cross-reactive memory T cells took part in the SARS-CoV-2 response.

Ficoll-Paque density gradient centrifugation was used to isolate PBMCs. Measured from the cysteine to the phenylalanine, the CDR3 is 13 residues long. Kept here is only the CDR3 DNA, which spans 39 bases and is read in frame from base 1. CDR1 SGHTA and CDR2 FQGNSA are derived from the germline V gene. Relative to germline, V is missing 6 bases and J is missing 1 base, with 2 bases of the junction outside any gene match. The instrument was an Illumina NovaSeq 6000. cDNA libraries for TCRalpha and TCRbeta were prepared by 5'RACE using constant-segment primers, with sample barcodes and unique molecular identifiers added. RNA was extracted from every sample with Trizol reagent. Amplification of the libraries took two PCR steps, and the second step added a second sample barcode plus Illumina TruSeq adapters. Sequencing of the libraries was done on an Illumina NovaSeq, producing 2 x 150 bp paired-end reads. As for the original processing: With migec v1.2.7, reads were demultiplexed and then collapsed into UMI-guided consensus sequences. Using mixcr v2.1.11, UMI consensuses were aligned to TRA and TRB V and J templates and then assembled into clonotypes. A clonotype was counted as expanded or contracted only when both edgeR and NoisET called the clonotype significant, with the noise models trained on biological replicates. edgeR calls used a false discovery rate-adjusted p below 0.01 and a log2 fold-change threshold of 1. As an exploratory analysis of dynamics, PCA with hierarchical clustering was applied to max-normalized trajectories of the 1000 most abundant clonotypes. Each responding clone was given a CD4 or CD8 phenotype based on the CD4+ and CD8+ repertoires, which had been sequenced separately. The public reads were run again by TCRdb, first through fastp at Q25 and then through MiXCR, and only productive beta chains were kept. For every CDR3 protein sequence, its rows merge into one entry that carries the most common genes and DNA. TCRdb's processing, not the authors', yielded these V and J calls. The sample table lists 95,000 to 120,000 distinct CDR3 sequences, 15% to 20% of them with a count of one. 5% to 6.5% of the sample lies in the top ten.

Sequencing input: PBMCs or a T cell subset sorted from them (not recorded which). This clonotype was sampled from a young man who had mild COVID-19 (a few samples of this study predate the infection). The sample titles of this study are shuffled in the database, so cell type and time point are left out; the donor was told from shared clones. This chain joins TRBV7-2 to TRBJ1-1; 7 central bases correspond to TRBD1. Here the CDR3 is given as CASSRQGNTEAFF. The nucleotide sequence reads TGTGCCAGCAGTCGACAGGGGAACACTGAAGCTTTCTTT.